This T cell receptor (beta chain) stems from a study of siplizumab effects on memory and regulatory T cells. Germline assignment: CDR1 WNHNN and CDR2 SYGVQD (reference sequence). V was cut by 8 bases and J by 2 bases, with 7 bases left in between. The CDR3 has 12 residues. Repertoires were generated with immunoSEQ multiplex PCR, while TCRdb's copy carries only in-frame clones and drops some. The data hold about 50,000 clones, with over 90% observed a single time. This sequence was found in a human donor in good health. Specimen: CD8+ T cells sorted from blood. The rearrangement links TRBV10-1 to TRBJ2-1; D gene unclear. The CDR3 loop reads CASGPTYNEQFF. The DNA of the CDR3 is TGCGCCAGCGGACCCACCTACAATGAGCAGTTCTTC.